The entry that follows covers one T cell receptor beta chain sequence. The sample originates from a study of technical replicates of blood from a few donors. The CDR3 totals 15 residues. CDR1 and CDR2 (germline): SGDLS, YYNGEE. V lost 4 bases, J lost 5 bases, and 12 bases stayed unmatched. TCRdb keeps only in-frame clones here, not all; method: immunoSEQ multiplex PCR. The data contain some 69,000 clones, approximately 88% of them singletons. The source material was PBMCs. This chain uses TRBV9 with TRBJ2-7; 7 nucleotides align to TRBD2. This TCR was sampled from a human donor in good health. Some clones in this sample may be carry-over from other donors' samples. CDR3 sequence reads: CASSPGRGTLHEQYF. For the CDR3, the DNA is TGTGCCAGCAGCCCAGGGAGGGGAACCCTCCACGAGCAGTACTTC. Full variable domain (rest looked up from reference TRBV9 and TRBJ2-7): DSGVTQTPKHLITATGQRVTLRCSPRSGDLSVYWYQQSLDQGLQFLIQYYNGEERAKGNILERFSAQQFPDLHSELNLSSLELGDSALYFCASSPGRGTLHEQYFGPGTRLTVT.